This T cell receptor beta chain came from a study of cytomegalovirus exposure and HLA in healthy donors. At the level of the study: HLA-typed donors contributed some 83 million unique TCRs, which were held in an early data release. Study observations and caveats: Equally common other TCR beta chains were less clonally expanded than HLA-associated ones, a later analysis found. Earlier findings revealed that most TCR beta V segments proved productive either about 87% or about 30% of the time. According to reports, the classifier identified cytomegalovirus status with high specificity and sensitivity.

Turning to this clone: Its specificity is not known.

This CDR3 region has 13 residues. The V gene lost 7 bases and the J gene lost 8 bases, with 14 bases spanning the gap. Per the germline V gene, CDR1 is LNHDA and CDR2 is SQIVND (reference sequence). The PCR used 60 Vbeta and 13 Jbeta primers. Using immunoSEQ multiplex PCR, the repertoire was profiled, and TCRdb retains in-frame clones only, with some absent. The ten most abundant clones cover approximately 13% of a sample with about 50,000 clones. The chain combines TRBV19 with TRBJ1-4; D remains unclear. Sequencing used PBMCs. The TCR comes from an older woman in good health and CMV-seropositive. The DNA for the CDR3 is TGTGCCAGTACCCAAAACTCGGGGGAAAAACTGTTTTTT. Protein product: CASTQNSGEKLFF.